This TCR beta chain stems from a study of tissue T cells after allogeneic stem cell transplantation. Libraries were prepared by immunoSEQ multiplex PCR; TCRdb keeps only in-frame clonotypes and omits some of them. The sample yields about 6,300 clones, nearly 70% seen once. Germline CDR1 and CDR2: MGHDK and SYGVNS. Trimming took off 3 bases at V and 4 bases at J, with 12 bases between the two ends. This CDR3 has 15 residues. Sequenced material: tissue from the rectum, taken at autopsy. The chain joins TRBV25-1 to TRBJ2-2, with D perhaps matching TRBD1 or TRBD2 (5 bases each). The receptor's source is a woman aged 18-49 years with breast cancer. The CDR3 spells CASSDPGTVTGELFF. DNA of the CDR3: TGTGCCAGCAGTGACCCCGGGACGGTCACCGGGGAGCTGTTTTTT.